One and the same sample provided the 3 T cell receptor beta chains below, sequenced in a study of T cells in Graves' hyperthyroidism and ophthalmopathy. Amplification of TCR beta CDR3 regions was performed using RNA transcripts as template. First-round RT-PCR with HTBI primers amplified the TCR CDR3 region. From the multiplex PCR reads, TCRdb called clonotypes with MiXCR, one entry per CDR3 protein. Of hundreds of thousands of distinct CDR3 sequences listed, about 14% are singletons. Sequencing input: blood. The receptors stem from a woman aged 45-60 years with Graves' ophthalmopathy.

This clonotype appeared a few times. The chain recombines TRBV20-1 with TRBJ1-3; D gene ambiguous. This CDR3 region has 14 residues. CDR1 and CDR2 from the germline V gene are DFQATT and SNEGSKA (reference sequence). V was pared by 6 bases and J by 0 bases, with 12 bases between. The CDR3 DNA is TGCAGTGCAACCGGGCATAGCTCTGGAAACACCATATATTTT. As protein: CSATGHSSGNTIYF.

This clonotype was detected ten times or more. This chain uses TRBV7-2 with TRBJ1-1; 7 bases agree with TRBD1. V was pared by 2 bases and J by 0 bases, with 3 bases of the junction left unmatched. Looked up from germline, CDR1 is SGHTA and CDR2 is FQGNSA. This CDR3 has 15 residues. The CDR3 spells CASSLNRGMNTEAFF. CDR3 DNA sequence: TGTGCCAGCAGCTTAAACAGGGGCATGAACACTGAAGCTTTCTTT.

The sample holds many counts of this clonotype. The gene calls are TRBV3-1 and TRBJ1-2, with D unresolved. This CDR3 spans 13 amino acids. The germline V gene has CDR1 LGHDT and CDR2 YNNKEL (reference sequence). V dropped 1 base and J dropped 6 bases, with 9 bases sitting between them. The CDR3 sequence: CASSQVSGNGYTF. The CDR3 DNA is TGTGCCAGCAGCCAAGTCAGTGGGAATGGCTACACCTTC.